This TCR beta chain was retrieved from a study of blood T cell repertoires in COVID-19. Overall study context: The United States, Italy and Spain were the sources of the acute and convalescent COVID-19 samples. PBMCs, B-cell-depleted T cells, or T cells provided the cDNA or gDNA that made up the material.

In the study's own analysis: Reference gene primer amplification gave nucleated cell count estimates. Libraries were prepared by immunoSEQ multiplex PCR; TCRdb keeps only in-frame clonotypes and omits some of them. That table gives V, J and clone size, and the DNA gave D and trimming. This sample yields approximately 380,000 clones, of which 75% to 90% are seen a single time; 3.6% belongs to the top ten. The sequence derives from a woman between 18 and 29 years old with acute or convalescent COVID-19. Source material: peripheral blood.

The CDR3 nucleotides are TGTGCCAGCAGTTTTAGAGACAGGCCTTCCTACGAGCAGTACTTC. It translates to CASSFRDRPSYEQYF. V gene TRBV28 combines with J gene TRBJ2-7, with D possibly matching TRBD1 (6 bases). Trimming cost V 3 bases and J 1 base, with 13 bases left between them. The CDR3 extends over 15 amino acids. Germline V gives CDR1 MDHEN, CDR2 SYDVKM.